This TCR beta chain stems from a study of human T cells and chemical hapten exposure. The time point is: healthy volunteer bleed at 2 weeks. Whole blood that had not been fractionated was the source of extracted total RNA. Authors' data handling: Sampled TCR counts reached a median of approximately 100,000 per sample, with values ranging from roughly 20,000 to 700,000. TCRdb re-called the RACE reads through MiXCR, storing one row per CDR3 protein. The V and J calls here are based on TCRdb, not the publication. There are approximately 97,000 distinct CDR3 sequences in the sample; about 8.6% occur only once, and 2.5% to 3% lies in the top ten. The V gene's germline CDR1 is LGHDT and CDR2 YNNKEL (reference sequence). CDR3 size: 16 residues. V shed 0 bases and J 8 bases; nucleotides not matched to a gene: 9.

Sequencing input: whole blood. The receptor's source is a female donor in good health. Some clones in this sample may be carry-over from other donors' samples. The V gene is TRBV3-1, the J gene TRBJ2-3; 9 bases fit TRBD2. The CDR3 DNA reads TGTGCCAGCAGCCAAGATTTTGCGGGAGGGGTTCTTACGCAGTATTTT. The encoded protein is CASSQDFAGGVLTQYF.